Below, 13 T cell receptor beta chains from the same sample are listed, as sequenced in a study of blood T cell repertoires in COVID-19. Sequenced by immunoSEQ multiplex PCR; TCRdb stores in-frame clones only, minus some. The sample has around 26,000 clones; about 90% are singletons. The sequenced material came from peripheral blood. Source of these receptors: an older man with active COVID-19.

The J gene is TRBJ2-2, the V gene TRBV5-4; 7 bases fit TRBD2. The CDR3 consists of 16 residues. Germline-derived CDR1 and CDR2 are SGHNT and YYREEE (reference sequence). The V and J ends lost 0 bases and 4 bases, in that order; junction bases with no gene match: 6. CDR3 amino acids: CASSLGGRSGTGELFF. CDR3 in DNA: TGTGCCAGCAGCTTGGGCGGGAGAAGCGGCACCGGGGAGCTGTTTTTT.

The rearrangement links TRBV5-1 to TRBJ2-2; D call uncertain. Germline values: CDR1 SGHRS, CDR2 YFSETQ. This CDR3 region has 15 residues. Trimming pared 0 bases from V and 0 bases from J, leaving 6 bases between. CDR3 DNA: TGCGCCAGCAGCTTGGTCCAGTCGAACACCGGGGAGCTGTTTTTT. Its protein is CASSLVQSNTGELFF.

The rearrangement joins TRBV6-6 to TRBJ1-2; the D is unclear. Germline-derived CDR1 and CDR2 are MNHNY and SVGAGI (reference sequence). Trimming shortened V by 2 bases and J by 6 bases, and 10 bases separated the two germline ends. There are 13 residues in the CDR3. The CDR3 reads CASSYAERNGYTF. As DNA, the CDR3 is TGTGCCAGCAGTTACGCGGAACGAAATGGCTACACCTTC.

This clone was observed once. The gene calls are TRBV28 and TRBJ2-2, with 9 bases that match TRBD1. Germline-derived CDR1 and CDR2 are MDHEN and SYDVKM. The CDR3 contains 16 residues. The junction had 5 bases not matched to a gene; V was cut back by 5 bases and J by 1 base. The CDR3 loop is CASSTPGQGNTGELFF. CDR3 sequence (DNA): TGTGCCAGCAGTACACCGGGACAGGGGAACACCGGGGAGCTGTTTTTT.

The chain is built from TRBV27 and TRBJ2-7; no definite D call. The germline V gene has CDR1 MNHEY and CDR2 SMNVEV (reference sequence). Trimming shortened V by 0 bases and J by 0 bases, and 18 bases separated the two germline ends. This CDR3 is built from 18 residues. Here the CDR3 DNA reads TGTGCCAGCAGTTTATCTATTAACTGGAACAGCCGCTCCTACGAGCAGTACTTC. Translated, it gives CASSLSINWNSRSYEQYF.

The chain has TRBV30 and TRBJ1-5; TRBD1 matches at 10 bases. This CDR3 spans 13 amino acids. J was trimmed by 7 bases and V by 3 bases; bases with no gene match: 3. The V gene's germline CDR1 is GTSNPN and CDR2 SVGIG (reference sequence). This CDR3 is CAWRGQGSQPQHF. The CDR3 DNA follows: TGTGCCTGGAGGGGACAGGGGAGCCAGCCCCAGCATTTT. Full variable domain (missing parts from reference TRBV30 and TRBJ1-5): SQTIHQWPATLVQPVGSPLSLECTVEGTSNPNLYWYRQAAGRGLQLLFYSVGIGQISSEVPQNLSASRPQDRQFILSSKKLLLSDSGFYLCAWRGQGSQPQHFGDGTRLSIL.

This chain connects TRBV29-1 to TRBJ1-1; D possibly corresponds to TRBD1 (5 bases). The CDR3 loop spans 14 amino acids. CDR1 and CDR2 (germline): SQVTM, ANQGSEA. V was shortened by 4 bases and J by 1 base, with 13 bases between the two germline ends. CDR3 in amino acids: CSVVRQGKNTEAFF. DNA of the CDR3: TGCAGCGTTGTAAGGCAGGGCAAGAACACTGAAGCTTTCTTT.

The rearrangement uses TRBV6-5 and TRBJ2-3, with TRBD2 as a possible D gene (6 bases). Germline-derived CDR1 and CDR2 are MNHEY and SVGAGI. Trimming shortened V by 7 bases and J by 5 bases, and 16 bases separated the two germline ends. This CDR3 is 14 amino acids long. CDR3 DNA: TGTGCCAGCATCCCGGGGGACCACCGAGATACGCAGTATTTT. It is translated as CASIPGDHRDTQYF.

This chain connects TRBV28 to TRBJ2-1; 9 nucleotides agree with TRBD2. The junction had 6 bases not matched to a gene; V was cut back by 4 bases and J by 5 bases. Germline loops: CDR1 MDHEN, CDR2 SYDVKM. The CDR3 has 15 residues. CDR3 sequence (DNA): TGTGCCAGCAGTTCCCCTGCGGGGGGGGACAATGAGCAGTTCTTC. It is translated as CASSSPAGGDNEQFF.

The chain couples TRBV18 to TRBJ2-2, with TRBD2 as a possible D gene (6 bases). CDR1 and CDR2 from the germline V gene are KGHSH and LQKENI. V was shortened by 5 bases and J by 2 bases, with 12 bases between the two germline ends. This CDR3 is 15 amino acids long. CDR3 DNA: TGTGCCAGCTCAACCGCGGGGTCAAACACCGGGGAGCTGTTTTTT. This sequence encodes CASSTAGSNTGELFF.

This clone was counted a few times. The chain couples TRBV28 to TRBJ2-2, with D possibly matching TRBD1 (6 bases). The ends were cut back, 1 base at V and 7 bases at J, with 13 bases in the middle. Germline V gives CDR1 MDHEN, CDR2 SYDVKM. The CDR3 is 15 amino acids. The CDR3 DNA sequence: TGTGCCAGCAGTTTATACGACAGGAGAGGCGGGGAGCTGTTTTTT. This sequence encodes CASSLYDRRGGELFF.

This clone was seen a single time. The chain couples TRBV7-2 to TRBJ1-5; TRBD1 agrees at 7 bases. Germline V CDR1 and CDR2: SGHTA, FQGNSA. The CDR3 runs to 14 residues. The ends lost 5 bases at V and 2 bases at J; junction bases unmatched: 3. The CDR3 bases are TGTGCCAGCAGCGTAACAGGGGGCAATCAGCCCCAGCATTTT. Translation gives CASSVTGGNQPQHF.

This sequence joins TRBV3-1 (or the pseudogene TRBV3-2) and TRBJ2-2; 9 bases are a match to TRBD1. The CDR3 has 15 amino acids. Germline V gene sequence: CDR1 LGHDT, CDR2 YNNKEL (reference sequence). J lost 5 bases, V lost 5 bases, and 6 bases had no gene match. The CDR3 is CASSTGGIWTGELFF. The CDR3 region has the DNA TGTGCCAGCAGCACAGGGGGCATATGGACCGGGGAGCTGTTTTTT.